A selection of T cell receptor beta chains follows, all from one sample in a study of T-cell reconstitution after alpha-beta-depleted transplantation in children. TCRdb reanalysed the PCR reads using MiXCR and keeps one entry per CDR3 protein. The data show about 72,000 distinct CDR3 sequences, just under 7.5% seen once. The material sequenced was PBMCs from the stem cell graft donor, taken from the stem cell graft. The receptors were sampled from a human donor who donated a stem cell graft to a child with acute lymphoblastic leukemia. CDR3s include the opening cysteine and the closing phenylalanine or tryptophan. The order of the fields is V gene, J gene, CDR3 protein.

>TRBV19|TRBJ1-5
CASSIESGYSNQPQHF
>TRBV6-5|TRBJ1-2
CASLRTGRGDNYGYTF
>TRBV9|TRBJ2-1
CASSVSGPPRSYNEQFF
>TRBV27|TRBJ2-3
CASSTSNRADTQYF
>TRBV2|TRBJ2-7
CASRRESYEQYF
>TRBV2|TRBJ2-7
CASSMGQAYEQYF
>TRBV24-1|TRBJ2-5
CATSADGQETQYF
>TRBV5-1|TRBJ2-5
CASSADRGKTQYF
>TRBV4-3|TRBJ2-1
CASSQLAGGQNEQFF
>TRBV4-2|TRBJ2-1
CASSQEPTGGSYNEQFF
>TRBV10-3|TRBJ1-5
CAISYSGLEQPQHF
>TRBV6-4|TRBJ2-1
CASSEGRHPYNEQFF
>TRBV11-2|TRBJ2-7
CASSVKYEQYF
>TRBV5-6|TRBJ1-1
CASSFSPGRLNTEAFF
>TRBV28|TRBJ1-4
CASSSGGTGNEKLFF
>TRBV29-1|TRBJ2-3
CSVDAGISTDTQYF
>TRBV7-9|TRBJ2-1
CASSLLAYNEQFF
>TRBV7-3|TRBJ2-2
CASSLIGRGQGDTGELFF
>TRBV6-5|TRBJ1-1
CASSSKNRQILSTEAFF
>TRBV4-3|TRBJ1-2
CASSQDRRTGYTF
>TRBV6-1|TRBJ2-7
CASSERGGRNEQYF
>TRBV20-1|TRBJ2-3
CRGRDGTSGGPGPTDTQYF
>TRBV4-1|TRBJ1-2
CASSQEENSYGYTF
>TRBV12-3/TRBV12-4|TRBJ2-5
CASTWAHEETQYF
>TRBV5-1|TRBJ1-4
CASRTEQGGNEKLFF
>TRBV11-2|TRBJ2-6
CASSLDFLRPTSRLWSGANVLTF
>TRBV6-1|TRBJ1-1
CASSEVARNTEAFF
>TRBV29-1|TRBJ1-1
CSAAGGDNTEAFF
>TRBV27|TRBJ2-7
CASGRFHEQYF
>TRBV5-1|TRBJ2-1
CASSPGPNNEQFF
>TRBV5-1|TRBJ2-3
CASSSGLAGGPGTDTQYF
>TRBV10-3|TRBJ2-1
CAISPLNPRSGSYNEQFF
>TRBV20-1|TRBJ2-5
CSAREGGLVPSLGETQYF
>TRBV20-1|TRBJ1-1
CSARVTGQVYEAFF
>TRBV6-5|TRBJ1-1
CASSSRGGARNTEAFF
>TRBV6-1|TRBJ2-1
CASSEEATGGLYREQFF
>TRBV2|TRBJ1-6
CASSDFGRGSPLHF
>TRBV29-1|TRBJ1-1
CSVEVIENTEAFF
>TRBV7-2|TRBJ2-2
CASSFRTGARGRTGELFF
>TRBV6-5|TRBJ2-1
CASSWGGADNEQFF
>TRBV20-1|TRBJ2-5
CSATTGGGTQYF
>TRBV27|TRBJ2-1
CASSPVLAGGHEQFF
>TRBV28|TRBJ2-5
CASTPGLAGSETQYF
>TRBV5-1|TRBJ2-3
CASSSGQRADTQYF
>TRBV9|TRBJ2-1
CASSGGPTEQFF
>TRBV5-1|TRBJ2-7
CASSFPGTGDYEQYF
>TRBV5-1|TRBJ1-1
CASSPTGTENTEAFF
>TRBV12-3/TRBV12-4|TRBJ1-2
CAISVYVGGGQGASGGYTF
>TRBV5-6|TRBJ1-1
CASSLSGGTEAFF
>TRBV28|TRBJ2-1
CATSFRGSSYNEQFF
>TRBV10-3|TRBJ1-2
CAISDVVSGNGYTF
>TRBV5-1|TRBJ1-4
CASSSSGANEKLFF